The 13 T cell receptor beta chains below were found in one sample sequenced in a study of blood T cells in healthy people across ages. A second about 7 to 11 cycle PCR used barcoded and J-beta primers. TCRdb analysed the 5' RACE reads with MiXCR anew, one entry per CDR3 protein. This sample has 730,000 or so distinct CDR3 sequences; roughly 41% occur once, and the top ten carry 25% to 30%. The sequencing input was blood. These receptors all stem from an elderly man in good health.

The rearrangement links TRBV20-1 to TRBJ1-2; D possibly corresponds to TRBD1 (6 bases). V gave up 4 bases and J gave up 4 bases, with 16 bases separating them. The CDR3 sequence is 14 residues long. Germline CDR1 is DFQATT and CDR2 is SNEGSKA (reference sequence). CDR3 sequence (DNA): TGCAGTGCTACCCCAACAGGGAGTAGCTATGGCTACACCTTC. Residues: CSATPTGSSYGYTF.

Only one count was recorded for this clonotype. This sequence joins TRBV6-2 or TRBV6-3 and TRBJ2-1; possibly TRBD1 for D (6 bases). V was pared by 6 bases and J by 0 bases, with 9 bases between. The CDR3 loop spans 14 amino acids. The V gene's germline CDR1 is MNHEY and CDR2 SVGEGT. This CDR3 reads CASSTGFSYNEQFF. The CDR3 DNA reads as TGTGCCAGCAGCACAGGGTTCTCCTACAATGAGCAGTTCTTC.

This clonotype was observed a few times. The genes are TRBV20-1 and TRBJ2-3; 7 bases map to TRBD2. J lost 1 base, V lost 6 bases, and 13 bases had no gene match. The CDR3 loop spans 16 amino acids. Per germline, CDR1 DFQATT and CDR2 SNEGSKA (reference sequence). In DNA form, the CDR3 reads TGCAGTGCCAATCAACCGGACCGGGGGGGCACAGATACGCAGTATTTT. Translating gives CSANQPDRGGTDTQYF.

This clonotype was counted only a few times. This chain links TRBV3-1 with TRBJ2-6, with D uncertain. The CDR3 contains 17 residues. Trimming left V 4 bases short and J 4 bases short, with 17 bases between. The V gene's germline CDR1 is LGHDT and CDR2 YNNKEL (reference sequence). The CDR3 sequence is CASSLGSGVRGANVLTF. CDR3 sequence (DNA): TGTGCCAGCAGCCTCGGGTCCGGCGTTAGAGGGGCCAACGTCCTGACTTTC.

This clonotype was counted once. Sequence at one end of the junction differs from germline and may be a read error. The gene calls are TRBV7-9 and TRBJ2-3, with 7 bases matching TRBD1. The CDR3 spans 13 residues. The germline CDR1 and CDR2 sequences are SEHNR and FQNEAQ (reference sequence). CDR3 loop: CASEGARIDTRYF. The CDR3 DNA reads TGTGCCAGCGAGGGGGCGAGAATAGATACGCGGTATTTT.

This chain uses TRBV28 with TRBJ2-5; weak D call: TRBD1 (5 bases). Germline CDR1 is MDHEN and CDR2 is SYDVKM. The V gene lost 4 bases and the J gene lost 2 bases, with 11 bases spanning the gap. This CDR3 contains 14 residues. CDR3 DNA sequence: TGTGCCAGCAGTTCGGACATCCAACAAGAGACCCAGTACTTC. Translated: CASSSDIQQETQYF. The whole variable domain, remainder taken from reference TRBV28 and TRBJ2-5, is DVKVTQSSRYLVKRTGEKVFLECVQDMDHENMFWYRQDPGLGLRLIYFSYDVKMKEKGDIPEGYSVSREKKERFSLILESASTNQTSMYLCASSSDIQQETQYFGPGTRLLVL.

This chain uses TRBV20-1 with TRBJ1-4; D not certain. Germline loops: CDR1 DFQATT, CDR2 SNEGSKA (reference sequence). With 6 bases removed from V and 5 bases from J, the gap between germline ends came to 13 bases. CDR3 size: 13 residues. CDR3 region: CSALQKENEKLFF. The CDR3 DNA is TGCAGTGCCTTACAGAAGGAGAATGAAAAACTGTTTTTT.

The chain joins TRBV5-4 to TRBJ2-1; maybe TRBD1 (6 bases). Germline V CDR1 and CDR2: SGHNT, YYREEE (reference sequence). V lost 3 bases and J 11 bases, leaving 27 bases between the germline ends. This CDR3 region has 17 residues. Written as DNA, the CDR3 is TGTGCCAGCAGCTCAAGGACAGCCGCATCAAAAGGGAGTAAGCAGTTCTTC. Its translation is CASSSRTAASKGSKQFF. Full variable domain (rest looked up from reference TRBV5-4 and TRBJ2-1): ETGVTQSPTHLIKTRGQQVTLRCSSQSGHNTVSWYQQALGQGPQFIFQYYREEENGRGNFPPRFSGLQFPNYSSELNVNALELDDSALYLCASSSRTAASKGSKQFFGPGTRLTVL.

This clonotype showed up many times. This chain uses TRBV10-1 with TRBJ2-5, with TRBD2 matching over 7 bases. Per the germline V gene, CDR1 is WNHNN and CDR2 is SYGVQD (reference sequence). J lost 5 bases, V lost 6 bases, and 3 bases had no gene match. The CDR3 has 12 residues. CDR3 nucleotides: TGCGCCAGCAGCGCGGGAGCGGAGACCCAGTACTTC. This translates into CASSAGAETQYF.

CDR3 sequence (DNA): TGCAGTGCTAGAGTGTCCGTTCAGCCCCAGCATTTT. It is translated as CSARVSVQPQHF. The chain has TRBV20-1 and TRBJ1-5; no clear D gene. V was cut by 1 base and J by 6 bases, with 7 bases left in between. Germline V gene data show CDR1 as DFQATT and CDR2 as SNEGSKA (reference sequence). This CDR3 spans 12 amino acids.

This chain links TRBV27 with TRBJ2-1, with 11 positions matching TRBD2. The CDR3 is 17 amino acids. With V trimmed by 0 bases and J by 3 bases, 4 bases remained unmatched. Germline V gene data show CDR1 as MNHEY and CDR2 as SMNVEV (reference sequence). The CDR3 coding sequence is TGTGCCAGCAGTTTATCGGCCGGGACTAGCGGCTACAATGAGCAGTTCTTC. Protein sequence: CASSLSAGTSGYNEQFF.

There are many counts of this clonotype. This sequence joins TRBV11-3 and TRBJ2-1, with D unresolved. This CDR3 is 13 amino acids long. CDR1 is SGHNT and CDR2 is YENEEA in the germline V gene. Trimming removed 1 base at V and 10 bases at J, with 11 bases between. This CDR3 reads CASSLGDTKEQFF. CDR3 DNA: TGTGCCAGCAGCTTAGGAGACACCAAAGAGCAGTTCTTC.

The V call is TRBV7-2, the J call TRBJ1-2; D is undetermined. Between the trimmed V and J ends, which lost 3 bases and 4 bases, there was a span of 12 bases. Germline CDR1 and CDR2: SGHTA and FQGNSA. This CDR3 is 14 amino acids long. The CDR3 nucleotides are TGTGCCAGCAGCTTGGTACAAGACGTCTATGGCTACACCTTC. This encodes CASSLVQDVYGYTF.